Below, one T cell receptor (beta chain) is given with its context. This entry comes from a study of T cell changes during pregnancy in multiple sclerosis. Per germline, CDR1 MGHRA and CDR2 YSYEKL. The CDR3 loop spans 16 amino acids. The V segment lost 5 bases and the J segment 3 bases; nucleotides outside the gene matches: 7. The data were produced by immunoSEQ multiplex PCR, yet TCRdb's version contains in-frame clones alone and is incomplete. This sample has approximately 22,000 clones, with about 93% found just once. This chain uses TRBV4-1 with TRBJ1-5, with 10 bases lining up with TRBD1. The source of this sequence is a female donor with multiple sclerosis, enrolled in a pregnancy study. The sequences come from CD8+ T cells from peripheral blood mononuclear cells, collected in the third trimester of pregnancy. CDR3 region: CASSDLGQGFNQPQHF. The CDR3 region has the DNA TGCGCCAGCAGCGACCTGGGACAGGGGTTCAATCAGCCCCAGCATTTT.